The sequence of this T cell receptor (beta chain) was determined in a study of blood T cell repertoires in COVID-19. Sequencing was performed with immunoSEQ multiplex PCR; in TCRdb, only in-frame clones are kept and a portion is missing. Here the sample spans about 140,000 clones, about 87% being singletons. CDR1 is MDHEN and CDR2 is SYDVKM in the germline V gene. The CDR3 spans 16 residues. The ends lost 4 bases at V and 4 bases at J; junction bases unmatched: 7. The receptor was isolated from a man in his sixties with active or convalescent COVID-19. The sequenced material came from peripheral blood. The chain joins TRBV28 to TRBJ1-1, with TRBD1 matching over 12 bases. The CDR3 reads CASSWPQGQGATEAFF. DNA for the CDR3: TGTGCCAGCAGTTGGCCCCAGGGACAGGGGGCCACTGAAGCTTTCTTT.